Listed below are T cell receptor beta chains from one sample, sequenced in a study of blood T cell repertoires in COVID-19. The protocol was immunoSEQ multiplex PCR, while the TCRdb copy is restricted to in-frame clones and leaves out a portion. The sample yields approximately 240,000 clones, around 84% seen once. Sequencing was carried out using peripheral blood. These receptors came from an elderly woman with active or convalescent COVID-19. Each CDR3 is given with its conserved first and last residue.

TRBV6-5,TRBJ2-7,CASYGRGHREQYF
TRBV27,TRBJ2-3,CASSSGQGATDTQYF
TRBV21-1,TRBJ2-5,CASSTNRGPGETQYF
TRBV14,TRBJ1-1,CASSQGRTEAFF
TRBV12-3/TRBV12-4,TRBJ2-5,CASRRGGPETQYF
TRBV7-3,TRBJ1-1,CASRTNGGSTEAFF
TRBV7-3,TRBJ2-2,CASSAAGTSTTGELFF
TRBV10-3,TRBJ2-1,CAITPGSYNEQFF
TRBV19,TRBJ2-5,CASSTREETQYF
TRBV19,TRBJ1-3,CASRRGTGIGNSGNTIYF
TRBV27,TRBJ1-6,CASSPRGYNSPLHF
TRBV19,TRBJ2-7,CASSIAEAFYEQYF
TRBV4-2,TRBJ2-3,CASSQTWGRAQYF
TRBV10-3,TRBJ2-2,CAIRGTGLNTGELFF
TRBV10-2,TRBJ2-1,CASSESGITSGSQYNEQFF
TRBV3-1/TRBV3-2,TRBJ1-5,CASSQGARPNQPQHF
TRBV2,TRBJ1-2,CASSFTDRGRSSWYGYTF
TRBV28,TRBJ1-1,CASSAAGTGVTEAFF
TRBV6-1,TRBJ2-3,CASSDNGDTQYF
TRBV29-1,TRBJ2-7,CSVEELAGGDYEQYF
TRBV5-1,TRBJ2-3,CASSSSGGLDTQYF
TRBV30,TRBJ1-5,CAWSVGGSGNQPQHF
TRBV18,TRBJ1-3,CASSLSDSNSGNTIYF
TRBV3-1/TRBV3-2,TRBJ1-2,CASRRLFDRSNYGYTF
TRBV30,TRBJ2-3,CAAGMTDTQYF
TRBV4-1,TRBJ1-5,CASSQPGQGGHQPQHF
TRBV5-1,TRBJ2-2,CASSLKSGNTGELFF
TRBV28,TRBJ2-5,CASRPLRTASRYQETQYF
TRBV6-5,TRBJ2-3,CASRPRAATDTQYF
TRBV3-1/TRBV3-2,TRBJ2-7,CASSHLQGAYTYEQYF
TRBV6-5,TRBJ1-2,CASSYLSATGHYGYTF
TRBV28,TRBJ1-4,CASSLGTAEKLFF
TRBV6-2/TRBV6-3,TRBJ2-4,CASSRASKNIQYF
TRBV7-9,TRBJ2-1,CASSPQGGLAGGWNEQFF
TRBV27,TRBJ1-2,CASGTGNYGYTF
TRBV6-6,TRBJ1-2,CASSYTGGNGYTF
TRBV5-1,TRBJ1-2,CASSLVPVSNYGYTF
TRBV28,TRBJ2-5,CASSFLRETQYF
TRBV27,TRBJ1-2,CASSLQTPGQANYGYTF
TRBV30,TRBJ1-4,CAWSENRERTNEKLFF
TRBV14,TRBJ2-1,CASSQEGLAGANEQFF
TRBV20-1,TRBJ2-6,CSASDRAGANVLTF
TRBV19,TRBJ2-5,CASSIVGAGEETQYF
TRBV6-1,TRBJ1-5,CASSARDRASNQPQHF
TRBV5-1,TRBJ1-1,CASSLREPGDTEAFF
TRBV11-1,TRBJ2-1,CASSLGAAGEQFF
TRBV5-1,TRBJ1-1,CASSLKADRAPAFF
TRBV18,TRBJ1-2,CASSPVTADGCTF
TRBV19,TRBJ1-1,CASSIEGGPLNTEAFF
TRBV19,TRBJ2-7,CASSLHRGSFYEQYF
TRBV19,TRBJ1-3,CASRTSELRSGNTIYF
TRBV19,TRBJ2-1,CASSSRQGGTTYNEQFF
TRBV7-3,TRBJ2-1,CASSGDRGRDEQFF
TRBV4-1,TRBJ2-5,CASSQDDGSQETQYF
TRBV9,TRBJ2-2,CATAWGSNTGELFF